This T cell receptor (beta chain) was identified in a study of blood T cell repertoires in COVID-19. This CDR3 has 15 amino acids. V was pared by 5 bases and J by 2 bases, with 5 bases of the junction left unmatched. In germline, CDR1 is KGHDR, CDR2 SFDVKD. Per the original methods: Researchers report that nucleated cell counts were estimated from reference gene primer amplification. The data were produced by immunoSEQ multiplex PCR, yet TCRdb's version contains in-frame clones alone and is incomplete. The V and J calls and the clone size are those of that table, but D and trimming were determined from the DNA. Of about 180,000 clones listed, approximately 86% are singletons.

Sequences were obtained from peripheral blood. The clonotype comes from a man in his fifties with active or convalescent COVID-19. The V gene is TRBV24-1, the J gene TRBJ2-3; TRBD1 matches 8 bases. CDR3 in DNA: TGTGCCACCAGTGCCACGGACAGGGTCACAGATACGCAGTATTTT. This translates into CATSATDRVTDTQYF.